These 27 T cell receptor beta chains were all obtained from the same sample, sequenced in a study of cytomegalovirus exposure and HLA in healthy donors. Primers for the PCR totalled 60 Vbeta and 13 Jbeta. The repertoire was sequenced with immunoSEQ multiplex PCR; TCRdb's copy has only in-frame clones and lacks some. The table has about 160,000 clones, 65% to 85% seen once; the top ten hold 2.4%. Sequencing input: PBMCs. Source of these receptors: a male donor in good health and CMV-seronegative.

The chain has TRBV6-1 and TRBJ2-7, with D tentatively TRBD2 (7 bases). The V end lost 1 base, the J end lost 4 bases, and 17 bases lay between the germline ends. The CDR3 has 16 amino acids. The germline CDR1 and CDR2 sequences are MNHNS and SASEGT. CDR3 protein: CASSEGGAGAVYEQYF. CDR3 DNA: TGTGCCAGCAGTGAAGGGGGGGCGGGAGCGGTTTACGAGCAGTACTTC.

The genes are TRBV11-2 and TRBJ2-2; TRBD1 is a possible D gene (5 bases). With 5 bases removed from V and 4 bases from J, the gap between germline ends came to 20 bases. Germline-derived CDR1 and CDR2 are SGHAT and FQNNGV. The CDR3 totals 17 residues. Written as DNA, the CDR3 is TGTGCCAGCAGCCCCGGACATTGGGGTCCCAGCACCGGGGAGCTGTTTTTT. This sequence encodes CASSPGHWGPSTGELFF.

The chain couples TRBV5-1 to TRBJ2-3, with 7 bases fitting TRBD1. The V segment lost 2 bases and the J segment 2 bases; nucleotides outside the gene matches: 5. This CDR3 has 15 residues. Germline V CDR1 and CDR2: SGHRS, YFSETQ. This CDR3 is CASSFEGQTTDTQYF. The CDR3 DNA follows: TGCGCCAGCAGCTTCGAGGGACAGACCACAGATACGCAGTATTTT.

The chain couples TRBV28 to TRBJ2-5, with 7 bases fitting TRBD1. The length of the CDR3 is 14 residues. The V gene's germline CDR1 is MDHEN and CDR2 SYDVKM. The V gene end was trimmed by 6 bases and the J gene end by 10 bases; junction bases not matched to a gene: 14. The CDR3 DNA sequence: TGTGCCAGCAGGGACAGGTCCACTATAGGCGGCCAGTACTTC. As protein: CASRDRSTIGGQYF.

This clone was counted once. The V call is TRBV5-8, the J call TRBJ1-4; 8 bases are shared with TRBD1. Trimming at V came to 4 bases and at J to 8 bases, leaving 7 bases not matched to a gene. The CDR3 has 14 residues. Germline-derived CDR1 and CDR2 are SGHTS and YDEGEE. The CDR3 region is CASSTDRGREKLFF. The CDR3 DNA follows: TGTGCCAGCAGCACAGACAGGGGACGAGAAAAACTGTTTTTT.

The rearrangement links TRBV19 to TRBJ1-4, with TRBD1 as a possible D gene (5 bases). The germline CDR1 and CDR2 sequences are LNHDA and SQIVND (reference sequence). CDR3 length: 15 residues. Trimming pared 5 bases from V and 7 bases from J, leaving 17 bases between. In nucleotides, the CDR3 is TGTGCCAGTAGTCCACAAGGCGGGGGTGGTGAAAAACTGTTTTTT. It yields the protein CASSPQGGGGEKLFF.

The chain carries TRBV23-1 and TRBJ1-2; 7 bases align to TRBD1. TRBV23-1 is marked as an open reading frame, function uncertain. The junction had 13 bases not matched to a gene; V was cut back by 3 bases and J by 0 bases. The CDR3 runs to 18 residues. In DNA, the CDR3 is TGCGCCAGCAGTCAGTGGAGACAGGGAGGAATTACTAACTATGGCTACACCTTC. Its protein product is CASSQWRQGGITNYGYTF.

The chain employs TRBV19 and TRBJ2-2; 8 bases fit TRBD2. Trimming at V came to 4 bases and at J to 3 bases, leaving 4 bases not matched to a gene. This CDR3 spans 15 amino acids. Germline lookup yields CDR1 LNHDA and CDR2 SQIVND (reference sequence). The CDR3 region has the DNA TGTGCCAGTAGTAAGCCAGCGGGGGACACCGGGGAGCTGTTTTTT. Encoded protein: CASSKPAGDTGELFF.

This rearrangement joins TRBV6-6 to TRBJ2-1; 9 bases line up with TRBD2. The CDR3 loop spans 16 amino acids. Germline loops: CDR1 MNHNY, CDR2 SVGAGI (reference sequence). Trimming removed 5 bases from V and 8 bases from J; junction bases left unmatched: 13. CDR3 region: CASSRPIAGVIYEQFF. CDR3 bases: TGTGCCAGCAGTCGCCCTATAGCGGGAGTTATCTATGAGCAGTTCTTC.

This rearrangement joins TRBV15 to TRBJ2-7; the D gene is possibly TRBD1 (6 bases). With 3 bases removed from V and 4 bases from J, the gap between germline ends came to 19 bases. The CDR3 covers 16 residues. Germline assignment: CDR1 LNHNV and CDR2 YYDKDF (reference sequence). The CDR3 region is CATSSPGQGGGYEQYF. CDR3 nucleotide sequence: TGTGCCACCAGCAGCCCGGGACAAGGAGGTGGGTACGAGCAGTACTTC.

CDR3 nucleotides: TGTGCCAGCAGTGATGGGCCAGGGGGCGTGAATGAGCAGTTCTTC. Residues: CASSDGPGGVNEQFF. The rearrangement links TRBV6-1 to TRBJ2-1; 8 bases align to TRBD1. Germline V gene data show CDR1 as MNHNS and CDR2 as SASEGT. The V and J ends lost 3 bases and 7 bases, in that order; junction bases with no gene match: 8. The CDR3 contains 15 residues.

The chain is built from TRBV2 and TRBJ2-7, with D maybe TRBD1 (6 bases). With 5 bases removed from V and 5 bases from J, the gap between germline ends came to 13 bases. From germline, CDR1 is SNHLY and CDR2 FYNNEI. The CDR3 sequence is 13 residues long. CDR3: CASSWQGLNEQYF. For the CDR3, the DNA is TGTGCCAGCAGTTGGCAGGGGCTGAACGAGCAGTACTTC.

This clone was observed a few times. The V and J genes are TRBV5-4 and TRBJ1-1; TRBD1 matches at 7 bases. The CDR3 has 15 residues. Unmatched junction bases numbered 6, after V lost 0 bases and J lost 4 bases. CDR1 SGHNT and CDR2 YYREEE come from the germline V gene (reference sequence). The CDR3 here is CASSLGRGLGTEAFF. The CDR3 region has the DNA TGTGCCAGCAGCTTGGGTAGGGGGCTGGGCACTGAAGCTTTCTTT.

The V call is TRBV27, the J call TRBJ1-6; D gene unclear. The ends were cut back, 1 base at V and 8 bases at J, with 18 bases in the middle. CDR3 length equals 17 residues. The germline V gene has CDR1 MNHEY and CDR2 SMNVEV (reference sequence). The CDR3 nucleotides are TGTGCCAGCAGTTTATACGCTGAAGGCGGCTTCGATTCACCCCTCCACTTT. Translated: CASSLYAEGGFDSPLHF.

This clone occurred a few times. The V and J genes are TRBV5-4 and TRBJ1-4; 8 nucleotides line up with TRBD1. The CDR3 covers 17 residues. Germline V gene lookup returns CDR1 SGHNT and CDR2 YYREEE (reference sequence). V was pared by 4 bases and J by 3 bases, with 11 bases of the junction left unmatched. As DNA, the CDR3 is TGTGCCAGCAGCCTAGGGACAGGTCGGCCCTCTAATGAAAAACTGTTTTTT. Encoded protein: CASSLGTGRPSNEKLFF. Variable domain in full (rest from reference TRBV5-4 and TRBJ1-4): ETGVTQSPTHLIKTRGQQVTLRCSSQSGHNTVSWYQQALGQGPQFIFQYYREEENGRGNFPPRFSGLQFPNYSSELNVNALELDDSALYLCASSLGTGRPSNEKLFFGSGTQLSVL.

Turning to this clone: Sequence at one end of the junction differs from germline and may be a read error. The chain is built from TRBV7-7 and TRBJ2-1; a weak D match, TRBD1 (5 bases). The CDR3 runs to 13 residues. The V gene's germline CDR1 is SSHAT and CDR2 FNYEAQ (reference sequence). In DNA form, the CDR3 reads TGTGCTAGCAGCTTATCAGGGTCCAATGAGCAGTTCTTC. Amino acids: CASSLSGSNEQFF. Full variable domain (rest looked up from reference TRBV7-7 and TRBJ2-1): GAGVSQSPRYKVTKRGQDVTLRCDPISSHATLYWYQQALGQGPEFLTYFNYEAQPDKSGLPSDRFSAERPEGSISTLTIQRTEQRDSAMYRCASSLSGSNEQFFGPGTRLTVL.

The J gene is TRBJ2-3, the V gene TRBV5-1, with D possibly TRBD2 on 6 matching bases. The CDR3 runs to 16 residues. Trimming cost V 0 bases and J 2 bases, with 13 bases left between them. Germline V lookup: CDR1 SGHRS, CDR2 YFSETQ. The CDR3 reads CASSLVGGDLTDTQYF. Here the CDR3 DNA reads TGCGCCAGCAGCTTGGTTGGAGGGGACCTCACAGATACGCAGTATTTT.

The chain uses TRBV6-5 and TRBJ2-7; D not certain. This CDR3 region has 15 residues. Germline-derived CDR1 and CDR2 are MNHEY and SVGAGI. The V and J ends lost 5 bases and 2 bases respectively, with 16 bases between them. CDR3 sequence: CASSIPGSPAYEQYF. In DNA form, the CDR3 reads TGTGCCAGCAGTATTCCCGGTTCGCCCGCCTACGAGCAGTACTTC.

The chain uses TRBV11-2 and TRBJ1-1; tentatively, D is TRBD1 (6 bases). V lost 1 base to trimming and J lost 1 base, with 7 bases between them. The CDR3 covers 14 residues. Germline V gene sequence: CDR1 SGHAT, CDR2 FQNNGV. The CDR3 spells CASSLARGNTEAFF. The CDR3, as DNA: TGTGCCAGCAGCTTAGCCAGGGGGAACACTGAAGCTTTCTTT. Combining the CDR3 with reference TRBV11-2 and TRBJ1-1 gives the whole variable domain EAGVAQSPRYKIIEKRQSVAFWCNPISGHATLYWYQQILGQGPKLLIQFQNNGVVDDSQLPKDRFSAERLKGVDSTLKIQPAKLEDSAVYLCASSLARGNTEAFFGQGTRLTVV.

DNA for the CDR3: TGTGCCAGTAGTACCTCCGGGACAGGGGCCACTGAAGCTTTCTTT. It specifies CASSTSGTGATEAFF. The chain joins TRBV19 to TRBJ1-1, with TRBD1 matching 10 bases. V trimming: 4 bases; J trimming: 4 bases; junction bases outside the gene matches: 6. CDR3 length: 15 residues. Germline values: CDR1 LNHDA, CDR2 SQIVND (reference sequence).

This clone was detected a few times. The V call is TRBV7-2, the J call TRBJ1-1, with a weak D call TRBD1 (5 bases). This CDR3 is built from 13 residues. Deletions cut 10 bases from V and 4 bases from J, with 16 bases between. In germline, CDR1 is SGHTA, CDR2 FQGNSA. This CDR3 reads CANKEQVITEAFF. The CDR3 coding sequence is TGTGCCAACAAAGAACAGGTGATCACTGAAGCTTTCTTT.

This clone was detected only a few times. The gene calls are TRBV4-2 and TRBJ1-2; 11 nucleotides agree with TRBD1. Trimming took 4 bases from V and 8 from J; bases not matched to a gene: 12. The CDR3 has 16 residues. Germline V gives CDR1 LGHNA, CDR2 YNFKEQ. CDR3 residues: CASSPGQGARPWGYTF. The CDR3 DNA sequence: TGTGCCAGCAGCCCCGGACAGGGGGCGCGTCCATGGGGCTACACCTTC.

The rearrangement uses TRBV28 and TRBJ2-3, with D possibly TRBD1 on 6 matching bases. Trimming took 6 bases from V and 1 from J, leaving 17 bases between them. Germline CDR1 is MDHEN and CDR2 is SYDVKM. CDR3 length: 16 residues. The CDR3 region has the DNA TGTGCCAGCAGGCCGCCTCAGGGGTCGGGCACAGATACGCAGTATTTT. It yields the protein CASRPPQGSGTDTQYF.

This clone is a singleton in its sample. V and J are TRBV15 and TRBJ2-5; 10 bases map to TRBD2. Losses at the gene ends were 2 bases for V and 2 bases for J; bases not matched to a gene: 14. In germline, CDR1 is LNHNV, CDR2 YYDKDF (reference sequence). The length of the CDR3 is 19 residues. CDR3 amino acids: CATSRRILAGVFGQETQYF. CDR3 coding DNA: TGTGCCACCAGCAGACGAATTCTAGCGGGAGTCTTCGGGCAAGAGACCCAGTACTTC.

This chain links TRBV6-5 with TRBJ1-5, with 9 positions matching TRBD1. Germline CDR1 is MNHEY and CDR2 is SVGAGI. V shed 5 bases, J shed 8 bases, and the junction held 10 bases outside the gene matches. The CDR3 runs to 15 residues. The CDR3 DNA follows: TGTGCCAGCAGTAGAGGACAGGGGATAATTGAGCCCCAGCATTTT. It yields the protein CASSRGQGIIEPQHF.

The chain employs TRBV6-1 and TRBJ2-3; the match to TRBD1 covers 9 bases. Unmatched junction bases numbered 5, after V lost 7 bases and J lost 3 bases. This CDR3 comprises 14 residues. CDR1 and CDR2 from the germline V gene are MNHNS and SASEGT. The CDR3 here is CASTGTGWTDTQYF. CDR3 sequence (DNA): TGTGCCAGCACCGGGACAGGGTGGACAGATACGCAGTATTTT.

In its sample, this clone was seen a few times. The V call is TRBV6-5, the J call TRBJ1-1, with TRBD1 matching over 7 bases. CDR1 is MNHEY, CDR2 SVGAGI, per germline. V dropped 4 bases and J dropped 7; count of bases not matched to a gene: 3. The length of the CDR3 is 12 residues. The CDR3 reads CASSSTGREAFF. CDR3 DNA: TGTGCCAGCAGTTCGACAGGGCGTGAAGCTTTCTTT.